The 10 T cell receptor beta chains below come from one sample, sequenced in a study of a mutant IDH1 vaccine in newly diagnosed glioma. These receptors' targets are unknown. Time point noted: week 11, during vaccination. Alongside topical imiquimod, each dose of vaccine comprised 300 ug of mutant IDH1 20-mer peptide. Clones were read by immunoSEQ multiplex PCR, and TCRdb kept only the in-frame ones, dropping some. The data contain 30,000 to 45,000 clones, about 80% of them singletons. This material consisted of peripheral blood mononuclear cells (PBMCs), taken from a glioma patient whose treatment included an IDH1 peptide vaccine. Receptors were obtained from a woman aged 25-40 years with glioma. Some clones in this sample may be carry-over from other donors' samples.

V is TRBV5-1 and J is TRBJ1-1, with 8 bases lining up with TRBD1. CDR1 is SGHRS, CDR2 YFSETQ, per germline. The length of the CDR3 is 16 residues. Trimming cost V 7 bases and J 2 bases; bases outside gene matches: 13. DNA for the CDR3: TGCGCCAGCTCGGTCAGGGGGCTCGGGGGAAACACTGAAGCTTTCTTT. It is translated as CASSVRGLGGNTEAFF.

The chain joins TRBV29-1 to TRBJ2-2, with D possibly being TRBD1 or TRBD2 (5 bases each). The CDR3 consists of 13 residues. In germline, CDR1 is SQVTM, CDR2 ANQGSEA. The germline V and J ends were trimmed by 7 bases and 7 bases, with 16 bases remaining between them. The chain's CDR3 is CSAQRDGSGELFF. The CDR3 DNA sequence: TGCAGCGCTCAGAGGGACGGTAGCGGGGAGCTGTTTTTT.

This clone was detected only once. V is TRBV5-4 and J is TRBJ2-5; maybe TRBD2 (5 bases). CDR3 length equals 15 residues. Germline CDR1 reads SGHNT; CDR2 reads YYREEE (reference sequence). Trimming cost V 3 bases and J 1 base, with 13 bases left between them. CDR3 nucleotides: TGTGCCAGCAGCTCCCCGGGAAATATCCAAGAGACCCAGTACTTC. This encodes CASSSPGNIQETQYF.

V and J are TRBV7-9 and TRBJ1-1; unclear D gene. V gave up 6 bases and J gave up 1 base, with 15 bases separating them. This CDR3 is built from 15 residues. Germline CDR1 is SEHNR and CDR2 is FQNEAQ (reference sequence). The CDR3: CASRKTGPGNTEAFF. CDR3 sequence (DNA): TGTGCCAGCAGAAAAACGGGCCCGGGGAACACTGAAGCTTTCTTT.

The rearrangement links TRBV7-6 to TRBJ2-1; 10 positions match TRBD2. Germline values: CDR1 SGHVS, CDR2 FNYEAQ. The CDR3 length is 14 residues. J lost 7 bases, V lost 1 base, and 1 base had no gene match. As DNA, the CDR3 is TGTGCCAGCAGCTTAGAGACTAGCGGGAATGAGCAGTTCTTC. Translated, it gives CASSLETSGNEQFF.

The V gene is TRBV9, the J gene TRBJ1-1; D unclear. Germline V lookup: CDR1 SGDLS, CDR2 YYNGEE. The V end was cut by 4 bases, the J end by 2 bases, with 12 bases between. The CDR3 extends over 14 amino acids. CDR3 DNA: TGTGCCAGCAGCTCAGCGGTAGTTAACACTGAAGCTTTCTTT. This encodes CASSSAVVNTEAFF.

V is TRBV7-9 and J is TRBJ2-7; 11 bases map to TRBD1. This CDR3 is 14 amino acids long. J was trimmed by 4 bases and V by 5 bases; bases with no gene match: 4. Germline V gives CDR1 SEHNR, CDR2 FQNEAQ (reference sequence). This chain's CDR3 is CASSRGQGGYEQYF. CDR3 nucleotides: TGTGCCAGCAGCAGGGGACAGGGGGGGTACGAGCAGTACTTC.

J is TRBJ2-7 and V is TRBV7-8; D unresolved. CDR3 length: 14 residues. V lost 4 bases and J lost 3, with 13 bases in between. Germline V gene lookup returns CDR1 SGHVS and CDR2 FQNEAQ. CDR3 coding DNA: TGTGCCAGCAGCTCCGCTTTTGCCCGCTACGAGCAGTACTTC. It is translated as CASSSAFARYEQYF.

The chain employs TRBV27 and TRBJ2-2; 8 bases map to TRBD1. The CDR3 totals 14 residues. The germline CDR1 and CDR2 sequences are MNHEY and SMNVEV (reference sequence). V trimming: 2 bases; J trimming: 7 bases; junction bases outside the gene matches: 3. The CDR3 region is CASSLQGAGGELFF. DNA of the CDR3: TGTGCCAGCAGTTTACAGGGGGCAGGCGGGGAGCTGTTTTTT.

This chain uses TRBV6-1 with TRBJ2-3; a possible D gene is TRBD2 (5 bases). CDR3 length: 15 amino acids. Trimming shortened V by 6 bases and J by 0 bases, and 13 bases separated the two germline ends. From germline, CDR1 is MNHNS and CDR2 SASEGT. In DNA, the CDR3 is TGTGCCAGCAGCCTCGAGGGAGTAAGCACAGATACGCAGTATTTT. Protein product: CASSLEGVSTDTQYF.